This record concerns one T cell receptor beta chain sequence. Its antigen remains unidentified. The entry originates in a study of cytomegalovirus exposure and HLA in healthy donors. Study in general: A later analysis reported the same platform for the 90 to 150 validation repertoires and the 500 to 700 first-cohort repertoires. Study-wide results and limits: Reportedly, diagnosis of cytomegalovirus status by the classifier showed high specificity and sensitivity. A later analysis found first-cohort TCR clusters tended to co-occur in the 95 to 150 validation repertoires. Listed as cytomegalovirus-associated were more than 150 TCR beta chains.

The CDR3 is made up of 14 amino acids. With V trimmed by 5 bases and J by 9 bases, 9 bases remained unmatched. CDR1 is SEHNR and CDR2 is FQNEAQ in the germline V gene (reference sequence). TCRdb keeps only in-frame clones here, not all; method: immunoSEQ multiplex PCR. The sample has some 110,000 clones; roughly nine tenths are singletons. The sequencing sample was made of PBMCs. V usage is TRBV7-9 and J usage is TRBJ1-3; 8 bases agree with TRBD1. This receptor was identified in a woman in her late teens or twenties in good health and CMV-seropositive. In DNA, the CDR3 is TGTGCCAGCAGCCCCGGACAGGGCCATGGCACCATATATTTT. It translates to CASSPGQGHGTIYF.